Below are 21 T cell receptor beta chains sequenced from a single sample in a study of T cell responses to AZD1222 COVID-19 vaccine. Method: immunoSEQ multiplex PCR; TCRdb's copy keeps in-frame clones and lacks some. The sample contains roughly 120,000 clones, around 92% of which appear only once. Material: peripheral blood, obtained on day 0 of AZD1222 vaccination. Receptors were obtained from an adult in good health.

The rearrangement joins TRBV7-2 to TRBJ2-1, with a weak D call TRBD2 (6 bases). CDR1 and CDR2 from the germline V gene are SGHTA and FQGNSA. The CDR3 is 15 amino acids. The V gene lost 4 bases and the J gene lost 2 bases, with 12 bases spanning the gap. The DNA of the CDR3 is TGTGCCAGCAGCTCCAGGGACTCCCCCTACAATGAGCAGTTCTTC. It yields the protein CASSSRDSPYNEQFF.

The chain carries TRBV2 and TRBJ2-3; a weak D match, TRBD2 (6 bases). The CDR3 spans 15 residues. V lost 2 bases and J lost 1, with 10 bases in between. Germline values: CDR1 SNHLY, CDR2 FYNNEI. Written as DNA, the CDR3 is TGTGCCAGCAGTGAATTGGGGGGAGGCACAGATACGCAGTATTTT. Its translation: CASSELGGGTDTQYF.

The rearrangement links TRBV19 to TRBJ1-5, with D possibly matching TRBD1 (6 bases). V was pared by 8 bases and J by 3 bases, with 14 bases between. Germline assignment: CDR1 LNHDA and CDR2 SQIVND (reference sequence). CDR3 size: 14 residues. The CDR3 sequence is CASRGGQLNQPQHF. The CDR3 nucleotides are TGTGCCAGTCGGGGCGGACAGCTCAATCAGCCCCAGCATTTT.

The chain links TRBV11-2 to TRBJ2-7; 10 bases map to TRBD2. The V gene end was trimmed by 1 base and the J gene end by 2 bases; junction bases not matched to a gene: 8. There are 17 residues in the CDR3. Germline assignment: CDR1 SGHAT and CDR2 FQNNGV. CDR3 sequence reads: CASSLAASGGQPYEQYF. The CDR3 DNA follows: TGTGCCAGCAGCTTAGCCGCTAGCGGGGGACAACCCTACGAGCAGTACTTC. Using reference TRBV11-2 and TRBJ2-7 for the parts outside the CDR3, the full variable domain is EAGVAQSPRYKIIEKRQSVAFWCNPISGHATLYWYQQILGQGPKLLIQFQNNGVVDDSQLPKDRFSAERLKGVDSTLKIQPAKLEDSAVYLCASSLAASGGQPYEQYFGPGTRLTVT.

The chain recombines TRBV13 with TRBJ1-2, with 7 bases lining up with TRBD1. The CDR3 extends over 14 amino acids. Germline V gives CDR1 PRHDT, CDR2 FYEKMQ (reference sequence). V was clipped by 5 bases and J by 7 bases; unmatched bases: 10. Here the CDR3 reads CASSAGTVQGGYTF. The CDR3 DNA is TGTGCCAGCAGCGCCGGGACAGTTCAGGGTGGCTACACCTTC.

This clone was recorded a few times. The V and J genes are TRBV28 and TRBJ2-7; D tentatively fits TRBD1 or TRBD2 (5 bases each). There are 15 residues in the CDR3. V was pared by 1 base and J by 7 bases, with 17 bases between. The V gene's germline CDR1 is MDHEN and CDR2 SYDVKM. CDR3 amino acids: CASSLSGLRGREQYF. The CDR3 DNA reads TGTGCCAGCAGTTTATCTGGGCTGAGGGGTAGGGAGCAGTACTTC.

This clone came up a few times. The CDR3 DNA follows: TGTGCCAGCAGTTATGAGGCCGGGACAGAAGCTTTCTTT. It translates to CASSYEAGTEAFF. V and J are TRBV6-6 and TRBJ1-1; D perhaps matches TRBD1 (6 bases). Germline CDR1 is MNHNY and CDR2 is SVGAGI (reference sequence). The CDR3 covers 13 residues. The V and J ends lost 3 bases and 8 bases respectively, with 13 bases between them.

The chain combines TRBV5-1 with TRBJ2-7; 12 bases line up with TRBD1. In germline, CDR1 is SGHRS, CDR2 YFSETQ. The CDR3 sequence is 17 residues long. The V gene end was trimmed by 4 bases and the J gene end by 0 bases; junction bases not matched to a gene: 8. The CDR3 here is CASSLPRDRGLSYEQYF. In nucleotides, the CDR3 is TGCGCCAGCAGCCTACCTCGGGACAGGGGGCTCTCCTACGAGCAGTACTTC.

The V gene is TRBV6-8, the J gene TRBJ1-6; D uncertain. CDR3 size: 16 residues. Germline V CDR1 and CDR2: MNHGY, SAAAGT. V lost 8 bases and J lost 0, with 14 bases in between. CDR3 amino acids: CASPIPGDSYNSPLHF. CDR3 bases: TGTGCCAGCCCTATACCGGGTGACTCCTATAATTCACCCCTCCACTTT.

The chain is built from TRBV12-3 or TRBV12-4 and TRBJ2-3, with D unresolved. The CDR3 covers 12 residues. V lost 2 bases and J 3 bases, leaving 3 bases between the germline ends. This chain's CDR3 is CASSLRTDTQYF. CDR3 nucleotide sequence: TGTGCCAGCAGTTTACGGACAGATACGCAGTATTTT.

CDR3 bases: TGTGCCAGCAGCTTAGTTAGTAGCGGGGGTCGGGAGCAGTTCTTC. Translated, it gives CASSLVSSGGREQFF. The chain employs TRBV11-2 and TRBJ2-1, with 9 positions matching TRBD2. V shed 1 base and J 10 bases; nucleotides not matched to a gene: 8. The CDR3 sequence is 15 residues long. Germline CDR1 SGHAT, CDR2 FQNNGV.

The chain couples TRBV2 to TRBJ2-2; D gene uncertain. The CDR3 is made up of 12 amino acids. V dropped 6 bases and J dropped 7 bases, with 9 bases sitting between them. Germline CDR1 is SNHLY and CDR2 is FYNNEI. The CDR3 is CASSRAYGELFF. Here the CDR3 DNA reads TGTGCCAGCAGCAGAGCGTACGGGGAGCTGTTTTTT.

A single count supports this clone. The rearrangement uses TRBV5-1 and TRBJ1-2, with TRBD1 matching over 7 bases. Trimming took 1 base from V and 8 from J; bases not matched to a gene: 8. The CDR3 contains 14 residues. CDR1 SGHRS and CDR2 YFSETQ come from the germline V gene. The CDR3 loop reads CASSLSTPGGGYTF. CDR3 coding DNA: TGCGCCAGCAGCTTGTCGACCCCAGGGGGAGGCTACACCTTC.

The J gene is TRBJ2-2, the V gene TRBV10-2; 10 nucleotides agree with TRBD1. V gave up 6 bases and J gave up 3 bases; unmatched junction bases: 7. Germline V gives CDR1 WSHSY, CDR2 SAAADI. The CDR3 runs 16 residues. Written as DNA, the CDR3 is TGCGCCAGCAGCACCGGCGGGACAGGGGACACCGGGGAGCTGTTTTTT. This encodes CASSTGGTGDTGELFF.

The genes are TRBV30 and TRBJ2-3, with 8 bases aligning to TRBD1. CDR3 length: 16 amino acids. CDR1 is GTSNPN, CDR2 SVGIG, per germline (reference sequence). J gave up 8 bases and V 1 base, and 14 bases lay outside the gene matches. The CDR3 bases are TGTGCCTGGAGTGCCCCGGACAGGGCTCCTCGCGGTACGCAGTATTTT. It yields the protein CAWSAPDRAPRGTQYF.

The chain has TRBV28 and TRBJ2-3; the D gene is possibly TRBD2 (6 bases). V gave up 1 base and J gave up 4 bases, with 6 bases separating them. The germline CDR1 and CDR2 sequences are MDHEN and SYDVKM. The CDR3 is made up of 13 amino acids. CDR3 sequence reads: CASSLSGADTQYF. The CDR3 DNA reads TGTGCCAGCAGTTTATCGGGGGCAGATACGCAGTATTTT.

The chain uses TRBV24-1 and TRBJ2-3, with a weak D call TRBD1 (5 bases). This CDR3 region has 15 residues. Between the trimmed V and J ends, which lost 1 base and 0 bases, there was a span of 7 bases. In germline, CDR1 is KGHDR, CDR2 SFDVKD. The CDR3 DNA is TGTGCCACCAGTGATTTTTCAGGGAGCACAGATACGCAGTATTTT. As protein: CATSDFSGSTDTQYF.

This clone was observed once. The V gene is TRBV6-5, the J gene TRBJ1-1; unclear D gene. The CDR3 contains 13 residues. Germline V gene data show CDR1 as MNHEY and CDR2 as SVGAGI. Trimming left V 2 bases short and J 3 bases short, with 7 bases between. The CDR3, as DNA: TGTGCCAGCAGTTACAGGGATGACACTGAAGCTTTCTTT. It yields the protein CASSYRDDTEAFF.

The chain couples TRBV18 to TRBJ1-2, with 9 nucleotides matching TRBD1. V gave up 1 base and J gave up 2 bases; unmatched junction bases: 5. Germline CDR1 reads KGHSH; CDR2 reads LQKENI. The CDR3 length is 16 residues. The CDR3 loop reads CASSPRRQGENYGYTF. CDR3 DNA sequence: TGTGCCAGCTCACCACGACGACAGGGGGAGAACTATGGCTACACCTTC.

The chain recombines TRBV7-3 with TRBJ2-3; 12 bases are a match to TRBD2. J lost 0 bases, V lost 3 bases, and 1 base had no gene match. CDR1 SGHTA and CDR2 FQGTGA come from the germline V gene. The length of the CDR3 is 16 residues. The CDR3 loop reads CASSLGTSGSTDTQYF. CDR3 nucleotide sequence: TGTGCCAGCAGCTTGGGGACTAGCGGGAGCACAGATACGCAGTATTTT.

This chain links TRBV5-4 with TRBJ2-1; TRBD1 aligns across 9 bases. Germline CDR1 is SGHNT and CDR2 is YYREEE (reference sequence). The CDR3 covers 14 residues. V was clipped by 3 bases and J by 9 bases; unmatched bases: 7. CDR3 DNA: TGTGCCAGCAGCTGGGGACAGGGCGTTGGTGAGCAGTTCTTC. Encoded protein: CASSWGQGVGEQFF.